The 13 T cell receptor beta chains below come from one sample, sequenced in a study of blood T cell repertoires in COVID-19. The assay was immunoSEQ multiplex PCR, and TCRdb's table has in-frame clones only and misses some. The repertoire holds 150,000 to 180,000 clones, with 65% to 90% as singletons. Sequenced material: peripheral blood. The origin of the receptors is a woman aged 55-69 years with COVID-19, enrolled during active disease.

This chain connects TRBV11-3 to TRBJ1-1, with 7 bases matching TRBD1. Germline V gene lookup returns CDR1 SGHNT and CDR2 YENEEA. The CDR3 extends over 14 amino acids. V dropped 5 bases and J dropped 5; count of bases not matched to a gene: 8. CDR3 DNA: TGTGCCAGCAGCGCCCAGGGGGAAGAAACTGAAGCTTTCTTT. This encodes CASSAQGEETEAFF.

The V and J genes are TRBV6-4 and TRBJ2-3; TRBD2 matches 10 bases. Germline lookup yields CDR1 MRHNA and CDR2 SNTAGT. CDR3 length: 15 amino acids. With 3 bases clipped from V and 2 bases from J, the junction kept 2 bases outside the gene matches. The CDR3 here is CASSEGLADTDTQYF. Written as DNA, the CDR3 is TGTGCCAGCAGTGAAGGACTAGCGGACACAGATACGCAGTATTTT.

CDR3 loop: CASSIAEGQGQETQYF. In nucleotides, the CDR3 is TGTGCCAGTAGTATAGCCGAGGGGCAGGGGCAAGAGACCCAGTACTTC. The J gene is TRBJ2-5, the V gene TRBV19; the D gene is possibly TRBD1 (6 bases). The CDR3 consists of 16 residues. V was cut by 1 base and J by 2 bases, with 14 bases left in between. Germline V lookup: CDR1 LNHDA, CDR2 SQIVND (reference sequence).

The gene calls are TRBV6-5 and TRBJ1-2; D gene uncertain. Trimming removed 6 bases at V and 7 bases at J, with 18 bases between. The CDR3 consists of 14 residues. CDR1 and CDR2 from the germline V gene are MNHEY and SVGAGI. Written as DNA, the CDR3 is TGTGCCAGCAGCCCGACCGCCCTAGCAGGTGGCTACACCTTC. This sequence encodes CASSPTALAGGYTF.

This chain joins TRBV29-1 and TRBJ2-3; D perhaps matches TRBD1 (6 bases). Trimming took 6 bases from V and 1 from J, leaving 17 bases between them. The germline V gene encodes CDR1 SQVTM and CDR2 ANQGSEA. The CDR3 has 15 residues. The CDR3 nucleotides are TGCAGCGTGGCCTCCGTGGCAGGGGGCACAGATACGCAGTATTTT. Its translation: CSVASVAGGTDTQYF.

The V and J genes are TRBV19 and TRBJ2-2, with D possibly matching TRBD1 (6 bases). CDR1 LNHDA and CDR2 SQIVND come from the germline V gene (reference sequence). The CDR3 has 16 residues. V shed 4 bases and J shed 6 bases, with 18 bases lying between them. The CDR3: CASSKRGTGPPGELFF. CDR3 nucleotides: TGTGCCAGTAGTAAGAGGGGCACAGGGCCTCCCGGGGAGCTGTTTTTT.

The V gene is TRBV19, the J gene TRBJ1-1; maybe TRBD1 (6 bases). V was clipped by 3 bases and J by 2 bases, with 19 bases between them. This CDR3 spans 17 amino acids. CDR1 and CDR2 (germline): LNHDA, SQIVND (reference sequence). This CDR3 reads CASSILGGPQLNTEAFF. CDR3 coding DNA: TGTGCCAGTAGTATTTTAGGGGGACCCCAGCTTAACACTGAAGCTTTCTTT.

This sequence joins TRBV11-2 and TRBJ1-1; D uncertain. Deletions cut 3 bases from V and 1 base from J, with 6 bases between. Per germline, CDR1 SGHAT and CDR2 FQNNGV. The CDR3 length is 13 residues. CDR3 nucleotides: TGTGCCAGCAGCTTCAAACAGAACACTGAAGCTTTCTTT. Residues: CASSFKQNTEAFF.

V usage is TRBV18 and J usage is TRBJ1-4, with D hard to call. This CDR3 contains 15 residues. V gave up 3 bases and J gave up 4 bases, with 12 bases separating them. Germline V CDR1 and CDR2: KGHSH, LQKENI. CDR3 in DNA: TGTGCCAGCTCACCCACGACCGGGTTTAATGAAAAACTGTTTTTT. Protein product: CASSPTTGFNEKLFF.

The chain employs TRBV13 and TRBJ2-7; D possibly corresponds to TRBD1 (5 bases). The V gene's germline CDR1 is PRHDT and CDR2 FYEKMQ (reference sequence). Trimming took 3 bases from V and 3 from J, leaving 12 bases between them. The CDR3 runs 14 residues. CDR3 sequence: CASSLQGPGYEQYF. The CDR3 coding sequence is TGTGCCAGCAGCTTGCAGGGCCCCGGCTACGAGCAGTACTTC.

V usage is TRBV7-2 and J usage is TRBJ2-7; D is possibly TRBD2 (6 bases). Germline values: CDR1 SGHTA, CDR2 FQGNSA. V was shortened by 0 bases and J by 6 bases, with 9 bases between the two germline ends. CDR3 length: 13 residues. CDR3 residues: CASSLARGGEQYF. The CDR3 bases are TGTGCCAGCAGCTTAGCGCGGGGTGGCGAGCAGTACTTC. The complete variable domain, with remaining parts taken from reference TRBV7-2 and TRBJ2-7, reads GAGVSQSPSNKVTEKGKDVELRCDPISGHTALYWYRQSLGQGLEFLIYFQGNSAPDKSGLPSDRFSAERTGGSVSTLTIQRTQQEDSAVYLCASSLARGGEQYFGPGTRLTVT.

The CDR3 sequence: CASSLREYEQYF. The CDR3, as DNA: TGTGCCAGCAGTCTACGAGAATACGAGCAGTACTTC. The chain uses TRBV12-3 or TRBV12-4 and TRBJ2-7, with no clear D. This CDR3 region has 12 residues. The V end was cut by 5 bases, the J end by 4 bases, with 9 bases between.

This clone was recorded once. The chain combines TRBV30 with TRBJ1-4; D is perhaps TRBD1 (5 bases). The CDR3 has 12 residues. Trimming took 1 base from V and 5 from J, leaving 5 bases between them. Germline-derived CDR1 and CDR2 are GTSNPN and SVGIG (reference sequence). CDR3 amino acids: CAWSEGNEKLFF. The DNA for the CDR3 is TGTGCCTGGAGTGAGGGGAATGAAAAACTGTTTTTT.